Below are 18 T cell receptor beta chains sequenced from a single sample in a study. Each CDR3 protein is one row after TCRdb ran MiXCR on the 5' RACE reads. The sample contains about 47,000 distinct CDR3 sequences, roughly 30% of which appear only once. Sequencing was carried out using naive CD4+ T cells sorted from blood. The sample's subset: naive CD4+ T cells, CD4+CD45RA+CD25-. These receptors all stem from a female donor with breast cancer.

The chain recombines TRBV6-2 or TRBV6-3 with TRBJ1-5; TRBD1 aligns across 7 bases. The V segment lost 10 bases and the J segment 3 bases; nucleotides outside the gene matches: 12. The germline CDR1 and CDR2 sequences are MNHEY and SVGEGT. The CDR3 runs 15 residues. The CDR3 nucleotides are TGTGCCACTCGACAGGGTACGGGCGACAATCAGCCCCAGCATTTT. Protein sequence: CATRQGTGDNQPQHF.

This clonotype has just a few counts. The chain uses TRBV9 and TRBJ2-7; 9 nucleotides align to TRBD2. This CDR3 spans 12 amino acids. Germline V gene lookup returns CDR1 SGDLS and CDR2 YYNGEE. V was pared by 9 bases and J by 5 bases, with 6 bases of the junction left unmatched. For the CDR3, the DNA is TGTGCCATAGCGGGAGTGAGCGACGAGCAGTACTTC. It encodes CAIAGVSDEQYF. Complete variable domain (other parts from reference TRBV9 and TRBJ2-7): DSGVTQTPKHLITATGQRVTLRCSPRSGDLSVYWYQQSLDQGLQFLIQYYNGEERAKGNILERFSAQQFPDLHSELNLSSLELGDSALYFCAIAGVSDEQYFGPGTRLTVT.

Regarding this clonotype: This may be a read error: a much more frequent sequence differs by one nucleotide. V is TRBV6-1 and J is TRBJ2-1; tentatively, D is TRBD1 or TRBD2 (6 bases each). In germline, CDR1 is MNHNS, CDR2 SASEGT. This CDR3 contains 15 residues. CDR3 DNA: TGTGCCGGCAGTGAAAGGGGGGCGCTCCGCCTTGAGCAGTTCTTC. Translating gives CAGSERGALRLEQFF.

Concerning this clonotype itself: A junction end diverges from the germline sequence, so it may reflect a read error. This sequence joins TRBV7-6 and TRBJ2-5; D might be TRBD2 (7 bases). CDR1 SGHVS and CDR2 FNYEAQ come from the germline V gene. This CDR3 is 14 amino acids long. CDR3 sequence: CTSSLGGPQETQYF. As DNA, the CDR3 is TGTACCAGCAGCTTGGGGGGGCCCCAAGAGACCCAGTACTTC.

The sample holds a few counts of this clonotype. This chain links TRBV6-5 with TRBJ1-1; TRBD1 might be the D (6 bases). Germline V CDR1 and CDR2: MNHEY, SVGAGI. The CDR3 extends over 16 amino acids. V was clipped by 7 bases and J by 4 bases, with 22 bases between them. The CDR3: CASTDAGGARSTEAFF. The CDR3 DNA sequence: TGTGCCAGCACAGATGCCGGGGGCGCCCGGAGCACTGAAGCTTTCTTT.

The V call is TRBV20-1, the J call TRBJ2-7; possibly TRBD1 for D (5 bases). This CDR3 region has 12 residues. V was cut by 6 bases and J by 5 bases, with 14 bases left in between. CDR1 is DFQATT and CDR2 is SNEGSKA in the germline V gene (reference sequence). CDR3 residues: CSAPDQGDEQYF. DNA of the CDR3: TGCAGTGCCCCGGATCAAGGGGACGAGCAGTACTTC.

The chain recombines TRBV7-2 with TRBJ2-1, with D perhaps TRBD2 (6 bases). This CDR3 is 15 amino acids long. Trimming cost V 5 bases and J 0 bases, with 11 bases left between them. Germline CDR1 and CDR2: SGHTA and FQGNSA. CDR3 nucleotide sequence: TGTGCCAGCAGCAAAACGGGGGTCTCCTACAATGAGCAGTTCTTC. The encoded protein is CASSKTGVSYNEQFF.

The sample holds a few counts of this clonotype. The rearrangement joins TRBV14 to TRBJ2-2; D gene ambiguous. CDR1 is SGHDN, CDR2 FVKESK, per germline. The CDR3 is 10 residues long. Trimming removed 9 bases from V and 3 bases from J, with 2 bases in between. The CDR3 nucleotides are TGTGCCAGGGACACCGGGGAGCTGTTTTTT. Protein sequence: CARDTGELFF.

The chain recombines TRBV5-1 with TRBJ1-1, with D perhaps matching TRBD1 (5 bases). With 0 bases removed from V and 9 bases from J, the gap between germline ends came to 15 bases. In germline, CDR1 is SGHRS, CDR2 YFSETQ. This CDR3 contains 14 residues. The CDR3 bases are TGCGCCAGCAGCTTGGCCGCGACAGAAACCAAAGCTTTCTTT. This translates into CASSLAATETKAFF. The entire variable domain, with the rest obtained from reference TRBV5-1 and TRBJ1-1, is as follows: KAGVTQTPRYLIKTRGQQVTLSCSPISGHRSVSWYQQTPGQGLQFLFEYFSETQRNKGNFPGRFSGRQFSNSRSEMNVSTLELGDSALYLCASSLAATETKAFFGQGTRLTVV.

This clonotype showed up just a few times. CDR3: CASRLDWANVLTF. The CDR3, as DNA: TGTGCCAGCAGACTGGATTGGGCCAACGTCCTGACTTTC. The J gene is TRBJ2-6, the V gene TRBV6-1; D gene unclear. Trimming took off 6 bases at V and 5 bases at J, with 8 bases between the two ends. CDR3 length: 13 residues. The germline CDR1 and CDR2 sequences are MNHNS and SASEGT.

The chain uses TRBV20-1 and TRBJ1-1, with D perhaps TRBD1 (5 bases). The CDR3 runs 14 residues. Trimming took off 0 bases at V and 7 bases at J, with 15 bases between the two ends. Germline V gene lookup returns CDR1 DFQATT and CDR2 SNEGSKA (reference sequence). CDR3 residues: CSARDRQGVSEAFF. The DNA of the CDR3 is TGCAGTGCTAGAGATCGACAAGGGGTTAGTGAAGCTTTCTTT.

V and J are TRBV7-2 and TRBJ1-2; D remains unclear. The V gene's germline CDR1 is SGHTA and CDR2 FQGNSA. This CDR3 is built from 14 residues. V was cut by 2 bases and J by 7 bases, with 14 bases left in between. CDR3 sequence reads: CASSLIGEPGGYTF. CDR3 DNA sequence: TGTGCCAGCAGCTTAATCGGAGAGCCAGGTGGCTACACCTTC.

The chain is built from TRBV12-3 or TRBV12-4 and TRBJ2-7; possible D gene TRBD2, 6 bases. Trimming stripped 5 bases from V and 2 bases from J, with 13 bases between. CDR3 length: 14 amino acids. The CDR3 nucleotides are TGTGCCAGCAGTCGCGCGGGCGGGACCTACGAGCAGTACTTC. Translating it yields CASSRAGGTYEQYF.

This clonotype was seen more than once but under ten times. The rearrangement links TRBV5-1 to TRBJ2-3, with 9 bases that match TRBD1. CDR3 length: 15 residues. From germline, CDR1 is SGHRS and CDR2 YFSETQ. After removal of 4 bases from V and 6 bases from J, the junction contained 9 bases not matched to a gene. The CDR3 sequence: CASSPTGGISDTQYF. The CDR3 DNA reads TGCGCCAGCAGCCCCACAGGGGGCATATCGGATACGCAGTATTTT.

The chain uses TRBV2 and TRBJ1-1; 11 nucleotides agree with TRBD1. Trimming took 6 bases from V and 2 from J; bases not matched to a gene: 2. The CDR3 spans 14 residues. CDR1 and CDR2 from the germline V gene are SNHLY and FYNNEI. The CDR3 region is CASRWTGGNTEAFF. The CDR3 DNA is TGTGCCAGCAGGTGGACAGGGGGCAACACTGAAGCTTTCTTT.

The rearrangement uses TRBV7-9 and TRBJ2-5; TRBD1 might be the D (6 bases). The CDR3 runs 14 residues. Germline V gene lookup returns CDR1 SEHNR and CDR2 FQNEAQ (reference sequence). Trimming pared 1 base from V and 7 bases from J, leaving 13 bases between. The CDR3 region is CASSLVSTRGTQYF. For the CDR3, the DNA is TGTGCCAGCAGCTTAGTGAGCACCAGGGGGACCCAGTACTTC.

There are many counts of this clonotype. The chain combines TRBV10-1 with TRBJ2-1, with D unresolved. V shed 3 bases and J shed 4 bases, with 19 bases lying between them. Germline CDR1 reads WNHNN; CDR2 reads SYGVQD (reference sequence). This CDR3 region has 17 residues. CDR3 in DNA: TGCGCCAGCAGTGATTTCTCCACACCGCCAGTTTACAATGAGCAGTTCTTC. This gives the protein CASSDFSTPPVYNEQFF.

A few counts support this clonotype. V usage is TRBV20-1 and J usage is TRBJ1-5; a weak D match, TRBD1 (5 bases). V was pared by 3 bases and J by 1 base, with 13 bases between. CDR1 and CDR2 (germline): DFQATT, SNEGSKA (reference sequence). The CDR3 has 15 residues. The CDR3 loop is CSASPGGTSNQPQHF. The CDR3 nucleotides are TGCAGTGCTAGTCCCGGGGGAACGAGCAATCAGCCCCAGCATTTT.